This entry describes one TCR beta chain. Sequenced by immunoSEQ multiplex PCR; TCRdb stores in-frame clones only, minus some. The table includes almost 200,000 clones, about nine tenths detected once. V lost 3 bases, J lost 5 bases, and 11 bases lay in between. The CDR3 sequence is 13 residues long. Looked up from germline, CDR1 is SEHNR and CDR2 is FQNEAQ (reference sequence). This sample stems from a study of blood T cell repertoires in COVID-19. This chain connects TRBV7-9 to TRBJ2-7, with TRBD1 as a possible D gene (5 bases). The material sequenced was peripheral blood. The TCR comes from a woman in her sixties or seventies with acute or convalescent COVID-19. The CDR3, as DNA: TGTGCCAGCAGCTTTTCAGGGTTCAACGAGCAGTACTTC. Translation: CASSFSGFNEQYF.